Following are 14 T cell receptor beta chains from one sample sequenced in a study of blood T cell repertoires in COVID-19. Assay: immunoSEQ multiplex PCR; the TCRdb copy retains only in-frame clones and omits some. This table holds fewer than 350,000 clones, 80% to 90% found once. The sample comprised peripheral blood. The receptor set was obtained from an older woman with COVID-19, enrolled during active disease.

The genes are TRBV20-1 and TRBJ2-5, with 8 positions matching TRBD2. J was trimmed by 5 bases and V by 4 bases; bases with no gene match: 0. The CDR3 is made up of 11 amino acids. The germline V gene encodes CDR1 DFQATT and CDR2 SNEGSKA (reference sequence). Here the CDR3 reads CSAKRGETQYF. The DNA for the CDR3 is TGCAGTGCTAAGCGGGGGGAGACCCAGTACTTC.

The V gene is TRBV7-8, the J gene TRBJ2-6, with 7 bases aligning to TRBD1. V lost 3 bases and J lost 2; bases outside the gene matches: 4. The CDR3 is made up of 16 amino acids. In germline, CDR1 is SGHVS, CDR2 FQNEAQ. The CDR3 DNA follows: TGTGCCAGCAGCTTCCTCGACAGGGCTGGGGCCAACGTCCTGACTTTC. Its protein product is CASSFLDRAGANVLTF. Variable domain in full (rest from reference TRBV7-8 and TRBJ2-6): GAGVSQSPRYKVAKRGQDVALRCDPISGHVSLFWYQQALGQGPEFLTYFQNEAQLDKSGLPSDRFFAERPEGSVSTLKIQRTQQEDSAVYLCASSFLDRAGANVLTFGAGSRLTVL.

As concerns this clone: Other nucleotide sequences from this sample produce the same CDR3. The rearrangement joins TRBV20-1 to TRBJ2-2; D unresolved. The V and J ends lost 6 bases and 3 bases respectively, with 5 bases between them. Germline V gene data show CDR1 as DFQATT and CDR2 as SNEGSKA (reference sequence). This CDR3 has 11 residues. CDR3 in amino acids: CSAPYTGELFF. CDR3 in DNA: TGCAGTGCCCCGTACACCGGGGAGCTGTTTTTT.

The gene calls are TRBV18 and TRBJ1-1, with TRBD1 matching over 10 bases. With 5 bases clipped from V and 5 bases from J, the junction kept 8 bases outside the gene matches. The CDR3 contains 15 residues. The V gene's germline CDR1 is KGHSH and CDR2 LQKENI. In DNA form, the CDR3 reads TGTGCCAGCTCATCGACAGGGGGCGGGCTAACTGAAGCTTTCTTT. As protein: CASSSTGGGLTEAFF.

The gene calls are TRBV10-3 and TRBJ2-7; perhaps TRBD1 as D (6 bases). Trimming stripped 7 bases from V and 3 bases from J, with 22 bases between. This CDR3 spans 16 amino acids. The germline gives CDR1 ENHRY, CDR2 SYGVKD. CDR3 in amino acids: CAITERARTVFYEQYF. CDR3 sequence (DNA): TGTGCCATCACCGAGCGAGCCCGGACAGTATTCTACGAGCAGTACTTC.

The CDR3 reads CASTAHREGTEAFF. For the CDR3, the DNA is TGTGCCAGCACCGCGCACAGGGAAGGCACTGAAGCTTTCTTT. The rearrangement links TRBV28 to TRBJ1-1; tentatively, D is TRBD1 (6 bases). This CDR3 is built from 14 residues. The V and J ends lost 7 bases and 4 bases respectively, with 16 bases between them. Germline V lookup: CDR1 MDHEN, CDR2 SYDVKM.

This clone was seen once. V gene TRBV10-3 combines with J gene TRBJ1-2; 7 bases fit TRBD1. The J segment lost 4 bases and the V segment lost 3 bases, leaving 5 bases of the junction unmatched. Germline V lookup: CDR1 ENHRY, CDR2 SYGVKD. The CDR3 covers 14 residues. The CDR3: CAISDAGGSYGYTF. Written as DNA, the CDR3 is TGTGCCATCAGTGACGCAGGGGGAAGCTATGGCTACACCTTC.

This clone was seen a handful of times. This rearrangement joins TRBV5-1 to TRBJ1-1; D may be TRBD1 (5 bases). Trimming stripped 0 bases from V and 0 bases from J, with 9 bases between. Germline CDR1 SGHRS, CDR2 YFSETQ. This CDR3 has 15 residues. The CDR3 bases are TGCGCCAGCAGCTTGGTCTCAGGGTTGAACACTGAAGCTTTCTTT. Translated: CASSLVSGLNTEAFF.

This rearrangement joins TRBV5-1 to TRBJ2-7, with D tentatively TRBD2 (6 bases). Trimming removed 3 bases from V and 3 bases from J, with 16 bases in between. The germline gives CDR1 SGHRS, CDR2 YFSETQ. This CDR3 is 15 amino acids long. CDR3 loop: CASSSRDGGFYEQYF. The DNA for the CDR3 is TGCGCCAGCAGCTCCCGGGACGGGGGATTCTACGAGCAGTACTTC.

This clone was found once. The sample carries other DNA sequences with the same CDR3. The chain carries TRBV5-4 and TRBJ2-5; 7 bases align to TRBD2. The germline V gene encodes CDR1 SGHNT and CDR2 YYREEE (reference sequence). The CDR3 totals 14 residues. Trimming at V came to 0 bases and at J to 1 base, leaving 0 bases not matched to a gene. The chain's CDR3 is CASSLGGGQETQYF. DNA of the CDR3: TGTGCCAGCAGCTTGGGGGGGGGCCAAGAGACCCAGTACTTC.

V gene TRBV5-8 combines with J gene TRBJ1-2, with D maybe TRBD1 (6 bases). V was clipped by 2 bases and J by 4 bases, with 12 bases between them. The CDR3 runs to 14 residues. The V gene's germline CDR1 is SGHTS and CDR2 YDEGEE. The CDR3 region is CASSFQGPFYGYTF. CDR3 coding DNA: TGTGCCAGCAGCTTTCAGGGGCCCTTCTATGGCTACACCTTC.

The CDR3: CASSRNQGVNTEAFF. The CDR3, as DNA: TGTGCCAGCAGCCGGAACCAGGGCGTGAACACTGAAGCTTTCTTT. The V gene is TRBV5-4, the J gene TRBJ1-1; tentative D call: TRBD1 (5 bases). The CDR3 contains 15 residues. V was trimmed by 4 bases and J by 0 bases, leaving 13 bases between them. Looked up from germline, CDR1 is SGHNT and CDR2 is YYREEE (reference sequence).

V is TRBV4-1 and J is TRBJ2-3; 8 bases are a match to TRBD2. J was trimmed by 5 bases and V by 4 bases; bases with no gene match: 14. The germline V gene has CDR1 MGHRA and CDR2 YSYEKL. The CDR3 runs 17 residues. In DNA form, the CDR3 reads TGCGCCAGCAGCCCCGTGGGGCGGGGGGCCTTTGGAGATACGCAGTATTTT. Protein sequence: CASSPVGRGAFGDTQYF.

The sample holds many counts of this clone. Other DNA sequences from this sample encode an identical CDR3 as well. CDR3 loop: CASSYGGGGYTF. The CDR3 DNA follows: TGTGCCAGCAGTTATGGGGGAGGTGGCTACACCTTC. This chain joins TRBV6-5 and TRBJ1-2, with a tentative D call TRBD1 (5 bases). V was shortened by 3 bases and J by 7 bases, with 9 bases between the two germline ends. The CDR3 is 12 amino acids. From germline, CDR1 is MNHEY and CDR2 SVGAGI.